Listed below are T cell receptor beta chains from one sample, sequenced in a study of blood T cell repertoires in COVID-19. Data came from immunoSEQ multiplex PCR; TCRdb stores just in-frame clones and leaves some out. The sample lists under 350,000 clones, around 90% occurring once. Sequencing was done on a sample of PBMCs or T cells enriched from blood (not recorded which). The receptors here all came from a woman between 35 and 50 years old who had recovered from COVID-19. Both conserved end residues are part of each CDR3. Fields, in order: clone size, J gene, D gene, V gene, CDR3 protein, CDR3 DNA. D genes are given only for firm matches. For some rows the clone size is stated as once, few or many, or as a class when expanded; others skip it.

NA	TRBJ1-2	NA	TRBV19	CASSIDLRQGNGYTF	TGTGCCAGTAGTATAGATCTAAGGCAGGGGAATGGCTACACCTTC
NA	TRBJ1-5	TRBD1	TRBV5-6	CASSPWTGRGNQPQHF	TGTGCCAGCAGCCCCTGGACAGGCCGGGGCAATCAGCCCCAGCATTTT
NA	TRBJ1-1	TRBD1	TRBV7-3	CASSPPGTAYTEAFF	TGTGCCAGCAGCCCGCCTGGGACAGCTTACACTGAAGCTTTCTTT
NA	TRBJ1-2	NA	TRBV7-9	CASSQDLDGYTF	TGTGCCAGCAGCCAGGATTTAGATGGCTACACCTTC
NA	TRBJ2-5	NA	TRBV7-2	CASGLWETQYF	TGTGCCAGCGGCCTGTGGGAGACCCAGTACTTC
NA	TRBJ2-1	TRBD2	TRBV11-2	CASSSISGRDNEQFF	TGTGCCAGCAGCTCCATTAGCGGGAGGGACAATGAGCAGTTCTTC
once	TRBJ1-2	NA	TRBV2	CASSVESGYGYTF	TGTGCCAGCAGTGTCGAGAGCGGCTATGGCTACACCTTC
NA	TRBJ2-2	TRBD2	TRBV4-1	CASSQFGVAGARGTGELFF	TGCGCCAGCAGCCAATTCGGGGTAGCGGGGGCCCGAGGCACCGGGGAGCTGTTTTTT
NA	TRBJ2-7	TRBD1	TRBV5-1	CASSLGIDRGVPHEQYF	TGCGCCAGCAGCTTGGGGATTGACAGGGGTGTCCCCCACGAGCAGTACTTC
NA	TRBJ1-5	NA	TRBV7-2	CASSWLGGNQPQHF	TGTGCCAGCAGCTGGTTGGGAGGCAATCAGCCCCAGCATTTT
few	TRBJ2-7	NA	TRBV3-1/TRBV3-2	CASSPSSGEQYF	TGTGCCAGCAGCCCCTCGTCCGGCGAGCAGTACTTC
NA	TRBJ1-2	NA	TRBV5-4	CASSFREEYGYTF	TGTGCCAGCAGCTTTCGGGAGGAGTATGGCTACACCTTC
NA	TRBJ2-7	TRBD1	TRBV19	CASSRTRTGGNEQYF	TGTGCCAGTAGCCGGACGAGGACAGGGGGGAACGAGCAGTACTTC
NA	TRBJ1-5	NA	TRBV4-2	CASSPSGGDQPQHF	TGTGCCAGCAGCCCCTCCGGGGGGGATCAGCCCCAGCATTTT
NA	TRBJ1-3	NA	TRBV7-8	CASSLGGASGNTIYF	TGTGCCAGCAGCTTAGGGGGCGCCTCTGGAAACACCATATATTTT
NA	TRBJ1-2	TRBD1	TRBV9	CASSGATGIRGYTF	TGTGCCAGCAGCGGAGCGACAGGGATTAGAGGCTACACCTTC
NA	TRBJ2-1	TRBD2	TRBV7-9	CASSFTSGRNNEQFF	TGTGCCAGCAGCTTCACTAGCGGGAGGAACAATGAGCAGTTCTTC
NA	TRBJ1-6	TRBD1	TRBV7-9	CASSSTGTGRSPLHF	TGTGCCAGCAGCAGTACCGGGACAGGGAGGTCACCCCTCCACTTT
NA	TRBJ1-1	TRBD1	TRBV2	CASRQDRGGGRAFF	TGTGCCAGCAGGCAAGACAGGGGAGGAGGTCGGGCTTTCTTT
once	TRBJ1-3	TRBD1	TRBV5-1	CASSPQGAKHTIYF	TGCGCCAGCAGCCCACAGGGGGCGAAGCACACCATATATTTT
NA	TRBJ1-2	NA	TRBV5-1	CASSPTPSANYGYTF	TGCGCCAGCAGCCCTACCCCATCGGCTAACTATGGCTACACCTTC
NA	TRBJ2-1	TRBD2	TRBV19	CASSIAGGSSYNEQFF	TGTGCCAGTAGTATAGCGGGAGGGAGCTCCTACAATGAGCAGTTCTTC
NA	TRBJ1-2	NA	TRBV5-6	CASSGGLGSYGYTF	TGTGCCAGCAGCGGGGGGTTAGGAAGCTATGGCTACACCTTC
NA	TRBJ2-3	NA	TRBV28	CASSLPGKVSDTQYF	TGTGCCAGCAGTTTACCAGGGAAGGTCTCAGATACGCAGTATTTT
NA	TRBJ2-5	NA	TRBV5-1	CASSPEGSGEGTQYF	TGCGCCAGCAGCCCCGAAGGGTCGGGGGAAGGGACCCAGTACTTC
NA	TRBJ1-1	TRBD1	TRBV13	CASSYDRENTEAFF	TGTGCCAGCAGCTACGACAGGGAGAACACTGAAGCTTTCTTT
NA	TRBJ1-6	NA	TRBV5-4	CASSFRGSNSPLHF	TGTGCCAGCAGCTTTAGGGGAAGTAATTCACCCCTCCACTTT
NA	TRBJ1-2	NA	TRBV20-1	CSASNKGYYGYTF	TGCAGTGCTAGTAATAAGGGGTACTATGGCTACACCTTC
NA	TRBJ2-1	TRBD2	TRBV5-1	CASTPLSGGSYNEQFF	TGCGCCAGCACCCCGCTGTCGGGGGGGTCCTACAATGAGCAGTTCTTC